This T cell receptor beta chain was recorded in a study of shared clonotypes between healthy human individuals. Study-level findings and limits: Even with large depth, rarefaction showed that sorted-subset sequencing was incomplete.

Data came from immunoSEQ multiplex PCR; TCRdb stores just in-frame clones and leaves some out. The table records some 2,000,000 clones, approximately 94% of them present only once. The CDR3 is 14 amino acids. Germline assignment: CDR1 SGHAT and CDR2 FQNNGV. Trimming took off 2 bases at V and 6 bases at J, with 11 bases between the two ends. This clone has only one observation. Antigen specificity is unknown. This chain joins TRBV11-2 and TRBJ1-5; D is unresolved. The sample was naive CD4+ T cells sorted from blood. Subset given: CD45RA+ positively selected. The source of this sequence is a man aged 18 to 35 in good health. The chain's CDR3 is CASSLYDSGQPQHF. CDR3 DNA sequence: TGTGCCAGCAGCTTATATGACTCGGGTCAGCCCCAGCATTTT.